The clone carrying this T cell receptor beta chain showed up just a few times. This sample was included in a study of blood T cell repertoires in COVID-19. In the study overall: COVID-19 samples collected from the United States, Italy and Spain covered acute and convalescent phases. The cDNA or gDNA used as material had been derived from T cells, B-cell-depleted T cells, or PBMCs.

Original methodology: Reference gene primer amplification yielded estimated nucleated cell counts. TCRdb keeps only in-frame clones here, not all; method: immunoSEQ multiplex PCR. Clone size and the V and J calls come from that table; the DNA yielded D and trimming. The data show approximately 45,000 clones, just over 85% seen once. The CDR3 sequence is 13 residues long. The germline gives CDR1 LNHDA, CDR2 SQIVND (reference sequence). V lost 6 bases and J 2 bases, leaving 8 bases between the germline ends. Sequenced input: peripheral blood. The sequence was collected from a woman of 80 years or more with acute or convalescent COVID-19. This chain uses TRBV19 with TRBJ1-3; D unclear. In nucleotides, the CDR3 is TGTGCCAGTAGCTTTAGTCCTGGAAACACCATATATTTT. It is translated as CASSFSPGNTIYF.